The clone carrying this T cell receptor beta chain came up once. Constant-region priming of about 0.5 ug total RNA yielded TCR beta cDNA. Libraries for TCR beta were built through three nested multiplex PCR rounds, which together made up a slightly modified ARM-PCR procedure. From the multiplex PCR reads, TCRdb called clonotypes with MiXCR, one entry per CDR3 protein. This table holds tens of thousands of distinct CDR3 sequences, around 82% found once. Co-extracting RNA and DNA was done with roughly 17-34 mg of unsorted bulk tissue as input. These data originate in a study of tumor-infiltrating lymphocytes in primary liver carcinoma. The TCR was taken from a man in his forties or fifties with primary liver carcinoma and hepatitis B virus infection. Sequences were obtained from liver tumor tissue from sampling region 5. Subset noted: tumor region T5, tumor centre.

The CDR3 loop reads CASRALDGNYGYTF. The CDR3 DNA reads TGTGCCAGCAGAGCCCTTGATGGGAACTATGGGTATACCTTC. V is TRBV4-2 and J is TRBJ1-2, with D uncertain. The CDR3 covers 14 residues. Trimming took 6 bases from V and 14 from J, leaving 25 bases between them. The germline gives CDR1 LGHNA, CDR2 YNFKEQ.